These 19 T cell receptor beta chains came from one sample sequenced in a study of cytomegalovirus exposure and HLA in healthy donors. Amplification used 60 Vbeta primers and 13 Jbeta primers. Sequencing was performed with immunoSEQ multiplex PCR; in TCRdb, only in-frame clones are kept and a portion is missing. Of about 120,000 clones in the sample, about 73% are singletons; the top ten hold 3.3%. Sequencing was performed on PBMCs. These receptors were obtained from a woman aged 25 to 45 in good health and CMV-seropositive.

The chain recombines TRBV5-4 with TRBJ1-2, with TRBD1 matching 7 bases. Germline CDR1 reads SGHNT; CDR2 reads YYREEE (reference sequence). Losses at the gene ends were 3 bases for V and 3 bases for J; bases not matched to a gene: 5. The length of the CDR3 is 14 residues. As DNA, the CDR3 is TGTGCCAGCAGCTCGCCCAGGGGGGACTATGGCTACACCTTC. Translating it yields CASSSPRGDYGYTF.

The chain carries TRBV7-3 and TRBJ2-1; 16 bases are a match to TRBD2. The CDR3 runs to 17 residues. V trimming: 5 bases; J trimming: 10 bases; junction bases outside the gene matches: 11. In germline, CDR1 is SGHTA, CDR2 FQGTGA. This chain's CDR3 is CASSPVPGLAGGHEQFF. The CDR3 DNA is TGTGCCAGCAGCCCTGTCCCGGGACTAGCGGGGGGGCACGAGCAGTTCTTC.

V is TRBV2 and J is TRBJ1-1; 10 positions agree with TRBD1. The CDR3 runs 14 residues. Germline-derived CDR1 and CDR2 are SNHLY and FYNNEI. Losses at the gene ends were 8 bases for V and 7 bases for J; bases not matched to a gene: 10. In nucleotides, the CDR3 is TGTGCCAGCCACGCCGGACAGGGGGACTTTGAAGCTTTCTTT. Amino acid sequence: CASHAGQGDFEAFF.

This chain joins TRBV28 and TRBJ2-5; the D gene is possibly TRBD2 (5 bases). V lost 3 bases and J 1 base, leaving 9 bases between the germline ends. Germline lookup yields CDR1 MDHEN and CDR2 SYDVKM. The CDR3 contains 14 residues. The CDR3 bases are TGTGCCAGCAGTTTTGGGGAGATCCAAGAGACCCAGTACTTC. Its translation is CASSFGEIQETQYF.

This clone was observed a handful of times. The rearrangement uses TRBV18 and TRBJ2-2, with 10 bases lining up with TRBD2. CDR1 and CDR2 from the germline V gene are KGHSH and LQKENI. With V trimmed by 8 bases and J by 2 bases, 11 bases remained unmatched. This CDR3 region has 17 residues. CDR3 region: CASRRPSGGLNTGELFF. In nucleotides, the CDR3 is TGTGCCAGCCGGCGGCCTAGCGGGGGCCTCAACACCGGGGAGCTGTTTTTT.

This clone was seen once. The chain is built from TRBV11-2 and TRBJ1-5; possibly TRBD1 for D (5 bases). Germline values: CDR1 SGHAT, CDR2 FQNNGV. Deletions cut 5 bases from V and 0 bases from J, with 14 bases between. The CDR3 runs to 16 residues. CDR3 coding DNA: TGTGCCAGCAGCCCAGTAGGCAGGGATAGCAATCAGCCCCAGCATTTT. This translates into CASSPVGRDSNQPQHF.

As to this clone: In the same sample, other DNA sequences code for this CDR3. DNA for the CDR3: TGTGCCAGTAGTATAGGTGGTCAGGGGGGCACTGAAGCTTTCTTT. Translation: CASSIGGQGGTEAFF. V and J are TRBV19 and TRBJ1-1; 7 bases match TRBD1. The germline V gene encodes CDR1 LNHDA and CDR2 SQIVND (reference sequence). The CDR3 is 15 amino acids. Losses at the gene ends were 1 base for V and 4 bases for J; bases not matched to a gene: 6. The whole variable domain, remainder taken from reference TRBV19 and TRBJ1-1, is DGGITQSPKYLFRKEGQNVTLSCEQNLNHDAMYWYRQDPGQGLRLIYYSQIVNDFQKGDIAEGYSVSREKKESFPLTVTSAQKNPTAFYLCASSIGGQGGTEAFFGQGTRLTVV.

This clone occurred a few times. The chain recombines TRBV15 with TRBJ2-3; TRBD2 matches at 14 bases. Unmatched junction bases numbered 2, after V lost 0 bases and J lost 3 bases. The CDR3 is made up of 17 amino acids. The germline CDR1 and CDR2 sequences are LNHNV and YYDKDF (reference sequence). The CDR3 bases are TGTGCCACCAGCAGAGATCGACTAGCGGGGGGGACAGATACGCAGTATTTT. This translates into CATSRDRLAGGTDTQYF.

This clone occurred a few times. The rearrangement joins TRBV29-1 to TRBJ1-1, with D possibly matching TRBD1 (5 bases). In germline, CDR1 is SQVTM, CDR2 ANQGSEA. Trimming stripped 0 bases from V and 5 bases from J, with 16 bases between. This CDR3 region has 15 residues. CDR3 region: CSVEDGLAGKTEAFF. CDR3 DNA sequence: TGCAGCGTTGAAGATGGTTTGGCAGGGAAGACTGAAGCTTTCTTT.

The CDR3 protein is CASSASPDLITGELFF. In DNA form, the CDR3 reads TGTGCCAGCAGCGCATCCCCGGACTTGATCACCGGGGAGCTGTTTTTT. The V call is TRBV5-6, the J call TRBJ2-2, with D maybe TRBD2 (5 bases). The V gene lost 4 bases and the J gene lost 4 bases, with 17 bases spanning the gap. The CDR3 runs 16 residues. The germline CDR1 and CDR2 sequences are SGHDT and YYEEEE.

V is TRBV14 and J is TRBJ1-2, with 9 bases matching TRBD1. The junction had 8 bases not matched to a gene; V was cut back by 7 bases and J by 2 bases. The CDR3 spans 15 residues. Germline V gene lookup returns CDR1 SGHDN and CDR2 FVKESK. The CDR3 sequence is CASIAQGAPNYGYTF. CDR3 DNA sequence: TGTGCCAGCATAGCACAGGGGGCCCCCAACTATGGCTACACCTTC.

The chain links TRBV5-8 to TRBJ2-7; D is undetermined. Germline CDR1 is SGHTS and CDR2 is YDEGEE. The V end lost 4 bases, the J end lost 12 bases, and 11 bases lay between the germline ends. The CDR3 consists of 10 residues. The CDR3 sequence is CASSTVERYF. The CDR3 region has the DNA TGTGCCAGCAGCACAGTCGAAAGGTACTTC.

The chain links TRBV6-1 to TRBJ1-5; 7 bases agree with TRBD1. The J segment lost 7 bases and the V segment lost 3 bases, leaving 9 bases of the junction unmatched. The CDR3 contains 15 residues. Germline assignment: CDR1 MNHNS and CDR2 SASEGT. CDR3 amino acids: CASSDHRGGNQPQHF. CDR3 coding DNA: TGTGCCAGCAGTGACCACAGGGGTGGAAACCAGCCCCAGCATTTT.

The CDR3 is CASSLDRHYGYTF. CDR3 bases: TGTGCCAGCAGTTTAGACAGGCACTATGGCTACACCTTC. The V and J genes are TRBV28 and TRBJ1-2, with a tentative D call TRBD1 (6 bases). The CDR3 has 13 residues. V shed 2 bases and J shed 3 bases, with 7 bases lying between them. The germline V gene encodes CDR1 MDHEN and CDR2 SYDVKM.

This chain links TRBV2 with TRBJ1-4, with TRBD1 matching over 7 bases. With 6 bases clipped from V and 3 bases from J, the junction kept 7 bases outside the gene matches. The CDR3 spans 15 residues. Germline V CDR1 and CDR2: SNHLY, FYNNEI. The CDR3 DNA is TGTGCCAGCAGGAGGAAGGGGGCAGCTAATGAAAAACTGTTTTTT. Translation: CASRRKGAANEKLFF.

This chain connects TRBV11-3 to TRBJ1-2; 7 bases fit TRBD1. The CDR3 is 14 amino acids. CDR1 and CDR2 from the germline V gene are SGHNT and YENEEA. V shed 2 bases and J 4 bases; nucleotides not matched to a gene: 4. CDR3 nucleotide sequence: TGTGCCAGCAGCTTAACGACAGGGAGCTATGGCTACACCTTC. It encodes CASSLTTGSYGYTF.

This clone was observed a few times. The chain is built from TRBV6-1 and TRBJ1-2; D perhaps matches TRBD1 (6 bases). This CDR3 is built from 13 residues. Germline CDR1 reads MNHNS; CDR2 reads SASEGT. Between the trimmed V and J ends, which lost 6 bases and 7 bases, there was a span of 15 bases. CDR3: CASRVTGTGGYTF. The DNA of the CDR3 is TGTGCCAGCAGGGTCACAGGGACGGGTGGCTACACCTTC.

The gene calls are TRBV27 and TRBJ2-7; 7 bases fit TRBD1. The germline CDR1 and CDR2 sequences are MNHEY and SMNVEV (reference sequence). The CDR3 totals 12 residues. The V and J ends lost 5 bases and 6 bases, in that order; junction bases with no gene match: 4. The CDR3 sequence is CASSQGQTEQYF. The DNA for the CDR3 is TGTGCCAGCAGTCAGGGACAGACCGAGCAGTACTTC.

The CDR3, as DNA: TGTGCCAGCAGTTACTCCCAGGTCGTGAACACTGAAGCTTTCTTT. It translates to CASSYSQVVNTEAFF. This rearrangement joins TRBV6-6 to TRBJ1-1, with unresolved D. The CDR3 consists of 15 residues. V was clipped by 0 bases and J by 0 bases, with 8 bases between them. Germline lookup yields CDR1 MNHNY and CDR2 SVGAGI (reference sequence).